This T cell receptor (beta chain) emerged from a study of blood T cells in healthy people across ages. The second PCR ran about 6 to 12 cycles with a sample-barcoded 5' primer and J-beta primers. TCRdb recomputed calls from the 5' RACE reads with MiXCR, one row per CDR3 protein. Seen here are hundreds of thousands of distinct CDR3 sequences, roughly two fifths observed once, and the top ten hold around 30%. The sequenced sample was blood. The receptor comes from a man older than 75 in good health.

CDR3 coding DNA: TGTGCCAGCAGTCCACACATAGCGGGAGGCACAGATACGCAGTATTTT. It yields the protein CASSPHIAGGTDTQYF. This chain joins TRBV28 and TRBJ2-3; 9 bases are shared with TRBD2. Looked up from germline, CDR1 is MDHEN and CDR2 is SYDVKM. This CDR3 has 16 residues. The V gene end was trimmed by 5 bases and the J gene end by 1 base; junction bases not matched to a gene: 7.